This TCR beta chain was recovered during a study of T-cell memory formation after mild COVID-19. V lost 4 bases to trimming and J lost 2 bases; unmatched junction nucleotides: 9. The length of the CDR3 is 16 residues. Germline V CDR1 and CDR2: SGHKS, YYEKEE (reference sequence). TCRdb fed the 5' RACE reads into MiXCR, producing one record per CDR3 protein. The table has approximately 490,000 distinct CDR3 sequences, about 20% seen once. Notes on this clonotype: What it binds is not known.

General study points: Clones that got smaller from day 15 to 85 had even CD4/CD8, while clones growing later tipped toward CD4+.

The chain employs TRBV5-5 and TRBJ2-1; the match to TRBD1 covers 7 bases. Source material: PBMCs or a T cell subset sorted from them (not recorded which). This clonotype was obtained from an adult woman who had mild COVID-19 (a few samples of this study predate the infection). Cell type and time point are not known. The CDR3 DNA sequence: TGTGCCAGCAGCCCGACAGGGTTAGGAGCCTACAATGAGCAGTTCTTC. Translated: CASSPTGLGAYNEQFF.